This T cell receptor (beta chain) was sequenced for a study of T cell responses to AZD1222 COVID-19 vaccine. Germline CDR1 is SGHRS and CDR2 is YFSETQ. This CDR3 has 15 amino acids. The V end lost 8 bases, the J end lost 6 bases, and 22 bases lay between the germline ends. Data came from immunoSEQ multiplex PCR; TCRdb stores just in-frame clones and leaves some out. The sample contains around 130,000 clones, 85% to 90% of which appear only once. The chain employs TRBV5-1 and TRBJ2-3; D possibly matches TRBD1 or TRBD2 (5 bases each). Sequencing was performed on peripheral blood, taken on day 0 of AZD1222 vaccination. This TCR was sampled from an adult in good health. The CDR3 DNA reads as TGCGCCAGTCTGGCCCGGGACCCCCGGAAGGATACGCAGTATTTT. The encoded protein is CASLARDPRKDTQYF.